The entry that follows covers one T cell receptor (beta chain) sequence. The antigen is unknown. Libraries were prepared by immunoSEQ multiplex PCR; TCRdb keeps only in-frame clonotypes and omits some of them. The sample has about 110,000 clones, about 91% seen once. Trimming removed 2 bases from V and 6 bases from J; junction bases left unmatched: 7. Per the germline V gene, CDR1 is MNHEY and CDR2 is SVGAGI. CDR3 length equals 15 residues. The data stem from a study of T cell responses to AZD1222 COVID-19 vaccine. Study-level findings and limits: Researchers report vaccine-associated CD4 TCRs spanning spike, with dominance at 160-218 and 743-854. Within unmutated variant regions lay the reported targets of nearly half of spike-specific TCRs. Clonal diversity was possibly underestimated, and white British individuals and females predominated among donors.

The chain carries TRBV6-5 and TRBJ2-7; 10 bases are a match to TRBD1. This clonotype was obtained from an adult who received the AZD1222 COVID-19 vaccine. Source: peripheral blood, taken 28 days after the second AZD1222 dose. CDR3 bases: TGTGCCAGCAGTTACCGACAGGGACAGGGGTTCGAGCAGTACTTC. Amino acids: CASSYRQGQGFEQYF.